The T cell receptor beta chain described here comes from a study of graft-versus-host responses after intestinal transplantation. Whole-study context: Uniformly, recipients were administered anti-thymocyte globulin induction with subsequent tacrolimus and steroids for roughly three years.

Sequencing used immunoSEQ multiplex PCR; TCRdb keeps in-frame clones, though not all of them. This table has about 120,000 clones, about 92% appearing once. CDR3 length: 19 amino acids. CDR1 LGHNA and CDR2 YNFKEQ come from the germline V gene. The germline V and J ends were trimmed by 0 bases and 2 bases, with 22 bases remaining between them. Study observations and caveats: Ileal or blood samples showed some GvH clones first, and such clones were also found in recipient marrow. Clonal ratios of graft-versus-host to host-versus-graft in allografts were high for patients exhibiting graft-donor T cell macrochimerism. Researchers found peak circulating GvH clone levels linked to early post-transplant HvG declines.

In the case of this clone: Antigen specificity is unknown.

This TCR was recovered from a human donor who was the organ donor for an intestinal transplant. The J gene is TRBJ1-2, the V gene TRBV4-2; tentatively, D is TRBD1 (5 bases). The source was unstimulated CD4+ T cells sorted from spleen or lymph node cells, collected before transplant. The CDR3 DNA is TGTGCCAGCAGCCAAGATCATCCCCTAAGGATAGGGGTAAACTATGGCTACACCTTC. Amino acids: CASSQDHPLRIGVNYGYTF.